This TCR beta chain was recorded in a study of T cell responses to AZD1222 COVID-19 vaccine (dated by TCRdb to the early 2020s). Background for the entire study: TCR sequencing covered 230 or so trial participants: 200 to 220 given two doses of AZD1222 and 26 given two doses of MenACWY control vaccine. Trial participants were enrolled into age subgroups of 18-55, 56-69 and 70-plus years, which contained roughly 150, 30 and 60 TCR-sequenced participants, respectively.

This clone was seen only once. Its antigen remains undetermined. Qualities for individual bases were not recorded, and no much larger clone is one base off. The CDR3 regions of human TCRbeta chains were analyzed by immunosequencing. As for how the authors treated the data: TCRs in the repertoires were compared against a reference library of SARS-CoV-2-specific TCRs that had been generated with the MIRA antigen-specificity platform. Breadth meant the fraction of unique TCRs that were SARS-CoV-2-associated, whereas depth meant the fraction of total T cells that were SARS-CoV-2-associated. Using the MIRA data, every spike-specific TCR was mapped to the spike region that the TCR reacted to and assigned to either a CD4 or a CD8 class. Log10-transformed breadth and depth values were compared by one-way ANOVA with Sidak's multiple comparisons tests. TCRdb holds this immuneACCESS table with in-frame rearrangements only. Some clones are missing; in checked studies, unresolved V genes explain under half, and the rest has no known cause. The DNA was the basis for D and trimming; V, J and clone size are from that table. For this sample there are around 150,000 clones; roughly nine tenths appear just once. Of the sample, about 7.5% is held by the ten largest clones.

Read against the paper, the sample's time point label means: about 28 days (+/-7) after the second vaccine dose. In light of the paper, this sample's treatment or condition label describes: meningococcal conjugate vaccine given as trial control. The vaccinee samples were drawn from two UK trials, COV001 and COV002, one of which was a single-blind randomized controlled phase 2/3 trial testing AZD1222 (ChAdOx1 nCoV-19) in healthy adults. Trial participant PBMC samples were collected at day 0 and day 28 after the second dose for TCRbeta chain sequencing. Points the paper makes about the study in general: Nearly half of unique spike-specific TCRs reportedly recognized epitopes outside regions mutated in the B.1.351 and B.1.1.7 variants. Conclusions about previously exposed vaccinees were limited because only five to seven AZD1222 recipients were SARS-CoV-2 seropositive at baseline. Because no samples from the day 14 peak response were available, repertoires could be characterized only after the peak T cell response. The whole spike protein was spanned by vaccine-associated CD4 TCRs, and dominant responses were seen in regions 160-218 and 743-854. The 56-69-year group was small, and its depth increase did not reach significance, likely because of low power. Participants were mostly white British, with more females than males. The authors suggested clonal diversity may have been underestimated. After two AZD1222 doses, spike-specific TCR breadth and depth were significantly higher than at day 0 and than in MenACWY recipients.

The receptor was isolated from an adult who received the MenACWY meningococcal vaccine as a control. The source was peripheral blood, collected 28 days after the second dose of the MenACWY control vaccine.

Read as DNA, the sequence is TGTGCCAGCTCACCGACAGGGACCCCTAGCTCCTACAATGAGCAGTTCTTC. Translated, it reads CASSPTGTPSSYNEQFF. This sequence uses TRBV18 and TRBJ2-1, and 7 bases in between align with TRBD1. Sequences KGHSH (CDR1) and LQKENI (CDR2) are obtained from the germline V gene. Trimming removed 3 bases from V and 0 bases from J; the gene matches leave 8 bases unexplained. The CDR3 holds 17 amino acids from the cysteine to the phenylalanine. CDR3 DNA is the only sequence kept; it has 51 bases, read in frame from the first base. The CDR3 plus the reference TRBV18 and TRBJ2-1 genes for the other parts give the full variable domain: NAGVMQNPRHLVRRRGQEARLRCSPMKGHSHVYWYRQLPEEGLKFMVYLQKENIIDESGMPKERFSAEFPKEGPSILRIQQVVRGDSAAYFCASSPTGTPSSYNEQFFGPGTRLTVL.